One T cell receptor beta chain is described in this entry. The antigen it recognizes is unknown. No much larger clone exists at a distance of one base, and base qualities are not known. This sample includes further DNA sequences coding for the same CDR3. This specimen comes from a study of shared clonotypes between healthy human individuals (dated by TCRdb to 2020 to 2022). For context, the study as a whole: A few men and a couple of women, aged 18 to 49 years, made up the cohort. For each donor, CD4 naive and CD4 memory were each given three plates, CD8 naive was given two plates, and CD8 memory was given one plate. To estimate repertoire size and how much clonotypes are shared between individuals, the study performed deep sequencing of blood TCR repertoires from roughly five healthy adults. Libraries were prepared and TCR repertoires were sequenced by different laboratories using diverse techniques, in order to increase sequencing depth and limit assay-specific biases. Leukapheresis yielded between about 0.8 and 8.9 billion PBMCs per donor. What the work shows at the level of the full study, not this receptor alone: Higher generation probabilities were observed for clonotypes shared by all four sorted-subset donors than for non-shared clonotypes. Based on pairwise subsampling, the degree of clonotype sharing among donors was expected to be affected by sequencing depth. The genetic and exposure-history diversity represented was limited by the small number of donors. Naive subsets generally had larger estimated clonotype richness than memory subsets. When several donors were compared, the shared fraction of clonotypes was about 5.5% for naive CD4, around 3.5% for naive CD8, about 2.5% for memory CD4, and less than 0.5% for memory CD8. Sampling was limited to blood, and TCR repertoires in tissue likely differ from TCR repertoires in blood. Incomplete sequencing was indicated by rarefaction of sorted-subset datasets, despite the large sequencing depth.

TCR CDR3 regions were amplified from genomic DNA by multiplex PCR using the deep immunoSEQ assay. Extracted genomic DNA from each cell subset was distributed evenly across all wells of several immunoSEQ 96-well plates, and each plate was treated as a replicate. For sorted subsets, roughly 200 ng of genomic DNA, equivalent to 30,000 or so T cell genomes, went into each replicate PCR. The purified libraries were quantified using a Qubit 3.0 fluorometer, sized with a Bioanalyzer 2100, and then quantified again using the KAPA Library Quantification kit. Each immunoSEQ 96-well plate was sequenced on its own single-read 150-cycle Illumina NextSeq 550 flow cell. The original pipeline was this. The immunoSEQ output contained only junctional sequences without quality scores, so filtering could not match that applied to full-length reads. To assign V/J genes and CDR3, sequences were annotated using PyIR, a Python wrapper for IgBLAST v1.9, with IMGT germline references. Reads were removed for weak V/J assignments (E-value above 1e-6), missing CDR3, stop codons, out-of-frame junctions, or ambiguous translated residues. V3J clonotypes were defined as sequences sharing an identical inferred V gene, J gene, and CDR3 amino acid sequence. To compute the percentage overlap between repertoires, the number of shared unique clonotypes was divided by the size of the smaller repertoire. Repertoire richness was assessed with RTK rarefaction, the Chao1 estimator, and Recon v2.1 estimates of unobserved clonotypes. For all TCRbeta clonotypes obtained by the gDNA method from a few donors, generation probabilities were computed with OLGA. Here the immuneACCESS table is served through TCRdb, limited to in-frame sequences with V and J called. Missing clones are a known gap in these copies; in checked studies unresolved V genes cover under half, and the rest lacks a known reason. Clone size and the V and J calls come from that table; the DNA yielded D and trimming. Recorded for this sample are about 820,000 clones; more than 85% of them occurred a single time. The top ten constitute 24% of the sample.

The germline V and J ends show losses of 5 bases and 4 bases respectively, and no gene match explains 5 bases of the junction. Including cysteine and phenylalanine, the CDR3 has 16 amino acids. CDR3 DNA only is kept here, 48 bases in frame from base 1. CDR1 and CDR2 are read off the germline V gene as SGHNT and YENEEA. CD8 naive samples were CD45RO-negative cells positively selected for CCR7, giving a CD45RA+CCR7+ population that excluded TemRA cells. Donors were healthy HIV-negative adults with no recently reported acute infections or vaccinations. Every donor was a Caucasian adult living in Nashville, Tennessee, USA. Blood was collected by leukapheresis, and PBMCs were isolated by Ficoll-Histopaque density gradient centrifugation and then cryopreserved in liquid nitrogen vapor phase. Analytical flow cytometry was used to check the purity and quantity of each magnetically sorted T cell population. Genomic DNA was isolated from each sorted fraction and quantified by UV absorbance on a Nanodrop 2000c.

The chain employs TRBV11-3 and TRBJ2-1; TRBD2 aligns with 13 central bases. The receptor was isolated from a man under 40 in good health. Sequencing input: naive CD8+ T cells sorted from blood. The sample's cell subset or site, from its label and the paper: CD45RA+CCR7+. The CDR3 reads CASSPRTSGSYNEQFF. In nucleotides, the sequence is TGTGCCAGCAGCCCCAGGACTAGCGGGAGTTACAATGAGCAGTTCTTC. The CDR3, completed at both ends by the reference TRBV11-3 and TRBJ2-1 genes, gives the full variable domain EAGVVQSPRYKIIEKKQPVAFWCNPISGHNTLYWYLQNLGQGPELLIRYENEEAVDDSQLPKDRFSAERLKGVDSTLKIQPAELGDSAVYLCASSPRTSGSYNEQFFGPGTRLTVL.